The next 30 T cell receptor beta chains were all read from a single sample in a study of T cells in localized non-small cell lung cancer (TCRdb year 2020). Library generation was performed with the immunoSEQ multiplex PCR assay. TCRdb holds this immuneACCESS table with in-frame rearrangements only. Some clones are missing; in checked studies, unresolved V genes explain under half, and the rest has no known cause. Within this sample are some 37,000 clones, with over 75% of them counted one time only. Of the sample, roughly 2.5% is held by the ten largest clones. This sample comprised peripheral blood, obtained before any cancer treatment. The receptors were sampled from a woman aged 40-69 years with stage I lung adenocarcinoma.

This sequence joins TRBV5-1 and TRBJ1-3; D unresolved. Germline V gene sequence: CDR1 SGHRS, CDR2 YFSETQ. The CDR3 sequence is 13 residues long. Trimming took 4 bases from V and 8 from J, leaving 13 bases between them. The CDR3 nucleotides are TGCGCCAGCAGCGAGGGTAGATCGGACACCATATATTTT. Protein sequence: CASSEGRSDTIYF.

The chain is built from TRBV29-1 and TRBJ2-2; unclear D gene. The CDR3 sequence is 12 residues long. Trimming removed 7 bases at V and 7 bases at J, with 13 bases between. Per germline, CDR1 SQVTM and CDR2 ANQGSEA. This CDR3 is CSGALRFGELFF. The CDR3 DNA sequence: TGCAGCGGGGCTCTAAGGTTCGGGGAGCTGTTTTTT.

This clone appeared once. The CDR3 bases are TGTGCCAGCAGTGTCCTAGCGGGAGGTATTGGTGAGCAGTTCTTC. This gives the protein CASSVLAGGIGEQFF. The gene calls are TRBV27 and TRBJ2-1; TRBD2 aligns across 11 bases. The CDR3 sequence is 15 residues long. From germline, CDR1 is MNHEY and CDR2 SMNVEV (reference sequence). V gave up 5 bases and J gave up 9 bases; unmatched junction bases: 9.

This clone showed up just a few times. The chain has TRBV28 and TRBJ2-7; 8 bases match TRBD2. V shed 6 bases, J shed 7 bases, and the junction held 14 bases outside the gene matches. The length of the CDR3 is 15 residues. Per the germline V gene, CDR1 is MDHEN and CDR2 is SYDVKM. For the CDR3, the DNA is TGTGCCAGCAGCCGTAACCCGGGGGGGGTCAGGGAGCAGTACTTC. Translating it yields CASSRNPGGVREQYF. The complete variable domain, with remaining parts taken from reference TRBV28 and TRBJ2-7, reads DVKVTQSSRYLVKRTGEKVFLECVQDMDHENMFWYRQDPGLGLRLIYFSYDVKMKEKGDIPEGYSVSREKKERFSLILESASTNQTSMYLCASSRNPGGVREQYFGPGTRLTVT.

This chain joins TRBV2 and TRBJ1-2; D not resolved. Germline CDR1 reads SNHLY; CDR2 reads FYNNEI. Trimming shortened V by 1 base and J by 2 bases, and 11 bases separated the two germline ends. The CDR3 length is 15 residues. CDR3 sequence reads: CASSEENVKNYGYTF. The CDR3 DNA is TGTGCCAGCAGTGAAGAGAACGTTAAAAACTATGGCTACACCTTC. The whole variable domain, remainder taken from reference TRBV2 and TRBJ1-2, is EPEVTQTPSHQVTQMGQEVILRCVPISNHLYFYWYRQILGQKVEFLVSFYNNEISEKSEIFDDQFSVERPDGSNFTLKIRSTKLEDSAMYFCASSEENVKNYGYTFGSGTRLTVV.

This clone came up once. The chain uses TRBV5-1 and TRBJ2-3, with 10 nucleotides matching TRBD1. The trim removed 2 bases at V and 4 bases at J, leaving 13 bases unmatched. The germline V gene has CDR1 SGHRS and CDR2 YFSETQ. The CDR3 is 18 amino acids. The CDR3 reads CASSFRDRGRPEADTQYF. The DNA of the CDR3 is TGCGCCAGCAGCTTTCGAGACAGGGGGCGCCCCGAGGCAGATACGCAGTATTTT.

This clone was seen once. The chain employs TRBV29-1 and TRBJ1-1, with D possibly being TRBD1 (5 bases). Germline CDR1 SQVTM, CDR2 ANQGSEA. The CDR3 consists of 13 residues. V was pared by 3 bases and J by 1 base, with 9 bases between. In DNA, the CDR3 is TGCAGCGTTGATCAGGGAACGAACACTGAAGCTTTCTTT. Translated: CSVDQGTNTEAFF.

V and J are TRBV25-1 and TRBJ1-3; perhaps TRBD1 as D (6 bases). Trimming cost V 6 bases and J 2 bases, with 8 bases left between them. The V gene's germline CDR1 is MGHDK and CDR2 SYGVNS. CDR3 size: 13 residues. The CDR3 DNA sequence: TGTGCCAGCAGCCCAGGGGCTGGAAACACCATATATTTT. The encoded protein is CASSPGAGNTIYF.

CDR3 sequence: CASSPHGQGSYEQYF. The CDR3 nucleotides are TGTGCCAGCAGCCCACACGGGCAGGGTTCCTACGAGCAGTACTTC. V and J are TRBV7-8 and TRBJ2-7; D possibly corresponds to TRBD1 (5 bases). Germline CDR1 reads SGHVS; CDR2 reads FQNEAQ. V shed 5 bases and J shed 1 base, with 15 bases lying between them. The CDR3 has 15 residues.

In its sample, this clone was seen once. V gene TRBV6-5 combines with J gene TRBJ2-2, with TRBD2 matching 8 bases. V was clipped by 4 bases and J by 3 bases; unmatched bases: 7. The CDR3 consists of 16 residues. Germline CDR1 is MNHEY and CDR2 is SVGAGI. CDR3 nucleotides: TGTGCCAGCAGTTCCAAACTAGCGGTCCACACCGGGGAGCTGTTTTTT. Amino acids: CASSSKLAVHTGELFF.

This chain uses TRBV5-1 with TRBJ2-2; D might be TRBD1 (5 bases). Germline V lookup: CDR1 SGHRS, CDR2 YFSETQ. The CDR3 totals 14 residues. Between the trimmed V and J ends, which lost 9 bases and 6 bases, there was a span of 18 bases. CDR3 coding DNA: TGCGCCACCCGGAGAAACACAGGCCCCGGGGAGCTGTTTTTT. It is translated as CATRRNTGPGELFF.

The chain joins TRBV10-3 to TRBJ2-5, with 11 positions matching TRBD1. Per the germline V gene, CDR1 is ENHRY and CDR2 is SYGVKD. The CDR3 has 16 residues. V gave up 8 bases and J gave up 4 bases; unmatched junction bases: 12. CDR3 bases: TGTGCCATCGGATCCGGGACAGGGGGGGTCCGAGAGACCCAGTACTTC. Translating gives CAIGSGTGGVRETQYF.

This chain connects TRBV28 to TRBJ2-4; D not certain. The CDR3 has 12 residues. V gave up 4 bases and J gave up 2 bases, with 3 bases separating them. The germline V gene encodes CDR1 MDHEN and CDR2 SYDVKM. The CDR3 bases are TGTGCCAGCAGTTCGACCAAAAACATTCAGTACTTC. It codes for CASSSTKNIQYF.

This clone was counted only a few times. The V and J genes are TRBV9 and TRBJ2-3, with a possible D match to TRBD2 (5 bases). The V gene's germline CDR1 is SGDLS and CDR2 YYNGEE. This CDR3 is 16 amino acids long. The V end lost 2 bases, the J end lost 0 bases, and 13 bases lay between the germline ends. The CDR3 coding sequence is TGTGCCAGCAGCGTCTACGGGGTGGGGAGCACAGATACGCAGTATTTT. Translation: CASSVYGVGSTDTQYF.

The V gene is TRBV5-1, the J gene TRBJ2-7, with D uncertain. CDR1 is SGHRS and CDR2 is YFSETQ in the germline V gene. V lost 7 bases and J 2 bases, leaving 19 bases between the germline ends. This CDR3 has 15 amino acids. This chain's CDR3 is CASRVTASRTYEQYF. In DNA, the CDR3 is TGCGCCAGCCGGGTCACAGCAAGCCGGACCTACGAGCAGTACTTC.

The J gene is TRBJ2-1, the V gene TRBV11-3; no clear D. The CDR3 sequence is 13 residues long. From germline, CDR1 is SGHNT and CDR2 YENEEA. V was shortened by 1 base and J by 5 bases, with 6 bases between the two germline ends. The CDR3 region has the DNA TGTGCCAGCAGCTTAGCCCCCAACAATGAGCAGTTCTTC. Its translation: CASSLAPNNEQFF.

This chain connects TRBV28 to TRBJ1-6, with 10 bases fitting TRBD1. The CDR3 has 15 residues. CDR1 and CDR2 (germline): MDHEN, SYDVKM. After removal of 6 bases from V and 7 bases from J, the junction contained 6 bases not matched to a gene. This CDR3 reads CASRPTTGGNSPLHF. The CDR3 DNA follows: TGTGCCAGCAGACCCACGACAGGGGGCAATTCACCCCTCCACTTT.

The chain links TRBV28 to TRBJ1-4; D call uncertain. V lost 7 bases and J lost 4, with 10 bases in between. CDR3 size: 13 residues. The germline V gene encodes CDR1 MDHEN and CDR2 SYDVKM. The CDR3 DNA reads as TGTGCCAGCACCGGGCAGATTAATGAAAAACTGTTTTTT. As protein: CASTGQINEKLFF.

The CDR3 nucleotides are TGCAGCGTTACAGGGTTTGGCACTGAAGCTTTCTTT. The encoded protein is CSVTGFGTEAFF. This chain uses TRBV29-1 with TRBJ1-1; TRBD1 might be the D (6 bases). Germline CDR1 and CDR2: SQVTM and ANQGSEA. Trimming took off 5 bases at V and 4 bases at J, with 11 bases between the two ends. The CDR3 covers 12 residues.

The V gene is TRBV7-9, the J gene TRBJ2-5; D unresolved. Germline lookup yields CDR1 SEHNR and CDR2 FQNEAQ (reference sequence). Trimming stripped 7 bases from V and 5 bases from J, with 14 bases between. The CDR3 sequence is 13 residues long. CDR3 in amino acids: CASTYRRWETQYF. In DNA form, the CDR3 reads TGTGCCAGCACCTACAGAAGATGGGAGACCCAGTACTTC. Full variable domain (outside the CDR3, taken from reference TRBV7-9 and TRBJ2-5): DTGVSQNPRHKITKRGQNVTFRCDPISEHNRLYWYRQTLGQGPEFLTYFQNEAQLEKSRLLSDRFSAERPKGSFSTLEIQRTEQGDSAMYLCASTYRRWETQYFGPGTRLLVL.

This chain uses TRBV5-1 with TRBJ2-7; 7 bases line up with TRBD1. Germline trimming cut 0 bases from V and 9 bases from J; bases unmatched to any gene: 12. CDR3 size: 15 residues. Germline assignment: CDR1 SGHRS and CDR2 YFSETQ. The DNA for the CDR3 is TGCGCCAGCAGCTTGGAAGTAGGGGGCAATATCAGGCAGTACTTC. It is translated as CASSLEVGGNIRQYF.

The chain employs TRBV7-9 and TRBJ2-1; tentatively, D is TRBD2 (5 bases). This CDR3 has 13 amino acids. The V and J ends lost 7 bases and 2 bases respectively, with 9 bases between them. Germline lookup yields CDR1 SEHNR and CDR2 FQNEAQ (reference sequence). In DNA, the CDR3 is TGTGCCAGCATGGAGGTCGCCTACAATGAGCAGTTCTTC. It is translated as CASMEVAYNEQFF.

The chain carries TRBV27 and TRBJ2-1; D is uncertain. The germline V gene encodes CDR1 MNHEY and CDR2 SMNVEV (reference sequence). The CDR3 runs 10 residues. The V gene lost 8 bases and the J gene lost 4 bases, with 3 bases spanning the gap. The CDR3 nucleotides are TGTGCCAGCGGATACAATGAGCAGTTCTTC. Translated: CASGYNEQFF.

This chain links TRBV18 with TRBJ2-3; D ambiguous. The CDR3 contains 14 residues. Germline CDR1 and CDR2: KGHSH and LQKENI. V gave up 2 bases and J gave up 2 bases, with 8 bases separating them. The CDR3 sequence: CASSPRPDTDTQYF. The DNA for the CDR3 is TGTGCCAGCTCACCAAGGCCAGACACAGATACGCAGTATTTT. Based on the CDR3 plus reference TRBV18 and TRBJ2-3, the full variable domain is NAGVMQNPRHLVRRRGQEARLRCSPMKGHSHVYWYRQLPEEGLKFMVYLQKENIIDESGMPKERFSAEFPKEGPSILRIQQVVRGDSAAYFCASSPRPDTDTQYFGPGTRLTVL.

CDR3 region: CAISESFNGLAGGEQYF. CDR3 DNA: TGTGCCATCAGTGAGTCATTTAATGGACTAGCGGGAGGCGAGCAGTACTTC. The genes are TRBV10-3 and TRBJ2-7, with TRBD2 matching 14 bases. With V trimmed by 0 bases and J by 6 bases, 7 bases remained unmatched. There are 17 residues in the CDR3. Germline V gene sequence: CDR1 ENHRY, CDR2 SYGVKD.

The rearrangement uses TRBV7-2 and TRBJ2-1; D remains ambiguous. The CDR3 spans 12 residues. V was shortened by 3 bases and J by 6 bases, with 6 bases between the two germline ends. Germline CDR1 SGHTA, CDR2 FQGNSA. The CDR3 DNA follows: TGTGCCAGCAGCTTTGACGCCAATGAGCAGTTCTTC. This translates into CASSFDANEQFF.

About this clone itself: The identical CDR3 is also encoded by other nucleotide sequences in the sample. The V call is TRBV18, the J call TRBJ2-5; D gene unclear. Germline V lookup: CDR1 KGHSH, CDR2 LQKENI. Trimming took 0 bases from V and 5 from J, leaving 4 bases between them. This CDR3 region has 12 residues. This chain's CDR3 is CASSPPRETQYF. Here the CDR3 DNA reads TGTGCCAGCTCACCACCGAGGGAGACCCAGTACTTC.

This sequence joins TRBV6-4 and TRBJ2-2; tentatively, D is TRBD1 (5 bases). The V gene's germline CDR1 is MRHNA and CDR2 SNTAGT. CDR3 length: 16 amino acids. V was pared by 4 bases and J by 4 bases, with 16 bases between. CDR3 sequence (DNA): TGTGCCAGCAGTGGAGTGGCAGGGTCTGGCACCGGGGAGCTGTTTTTT. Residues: CASSGVAGSGTGELFF.

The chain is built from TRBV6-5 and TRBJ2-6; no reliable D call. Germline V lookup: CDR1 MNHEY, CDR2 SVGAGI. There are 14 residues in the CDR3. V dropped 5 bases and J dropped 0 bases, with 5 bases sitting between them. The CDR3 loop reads CASSQFSGANVLTF. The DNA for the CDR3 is TGTGCCAGCAGTCAGTTCTCTGGGGCCAACGTCCTGACTTTC.

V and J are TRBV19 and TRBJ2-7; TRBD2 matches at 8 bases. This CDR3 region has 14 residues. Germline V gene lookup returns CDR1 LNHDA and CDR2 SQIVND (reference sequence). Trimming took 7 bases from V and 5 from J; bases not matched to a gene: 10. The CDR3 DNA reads TGTGCCAGTACCCTCGTGGCGGGAGGCCACGAGCAGTACTTC. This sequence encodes CASTLVAGGHEQYF.